The 13 T cell receptor beta chains below all came from one sample that was sequenced in a study of PD-1 blockade in classical Hodgkin lymphoma. As for time point: cycle 4 day 1 (C4D1), after less than seven weeks of nivolumab. Every patient was affected by relapse after autologous stem cell transplantation, while exposure to brentuximab vedotin was not uniform. TCRdb's copy holds only in-frame clones and misses some; the assay was immunoSEQ multiplex PCR. Of around 46,000 clones listed, about 90% are singletons. Material: peripheral blood mononuclear cells (PBMCs), obtained before the fourth cycle of nivolumab. Source of these receptors: a human donor with classical Hodgkin lymphoma.

The J gene is TRBJ2-1, the V gene TRBV7-2; 9 bases are shared with TRBD2. V was clipped by 2 bases and J by 7 bases; unmatched bases: 9. The CDR3 has 16 residues. The germline V gene encodes CDR1 SGHTA and CDR2 FQGNSA. The CDR3 DNA reads TGTGCCAGCAGCTTAAGGCGTGTGACTAGCGGTAATGAGCAGTTCTTC. Its translation is CASSLRRVTSGNEQFF.

This clone was seen more than once but under ten times. This rearrangement joins TRBV5-1 to TRBJ1-1; a weak D match, TRBD1 (5 bases). The CDR3 contains 17 residues. Trimming removed 6 bases from V and 5 bases from J, with 26 bases in between. Germline CDR1 SGHRS, CDR2 YFSETQ. CDR3 residues: CASKEEGLRGGWTEAFF. Here the CDR3 DNA reads TGCGCCAGCAAGGAGGAGGGATTAAGGGGCGGGTGGACTGAAGCTTTCTTT.

J is TRBJ2-3 and V is TRBV9, with 7 bases aligning to TRBD2. This CDR3 contains 20 residues. J gave up 0 bases and V 6 bases, and 22 bases lay outside the gene matches. Germline V gives CDR1 SGDLS, CDR2 YYNGEE. The CDR3 sequence is CASTLDGRIQIGTSTDTQYF. The CDR3, as DNA: TGTGCCAGCACTCTGGACGGGAGGATTCAGATTGGAACTAGCACAGATACGCAGTATTTT.

This clone showed up just once. The V and J genes are TRBV9 and TRBJ2-2; D gene uncertain. V was shortened by 1 base and J by 7 bases, with 8 bases between the two germline ends. Looked up from germline, CDR1 is SGDLS and CDR2 is YYNGEE. The CDR3 is 13 residues long. The CDR3 region is CASSVQVFGELFF. The CDR3 DNA reads TGTGCCAGCAGCGTACAAGTTTTCGGGGAGCTGTTTTTT.

The chain couples TRBV28 to TRBJ1-5, with a possible D match to TRBD1 (5 bases). Germline lookup yields CDR1 MDHEN and CDR2 SYDVKM. V was pared by 8 bases and J by 6 bases, with 17 bases between. This CDR3 contains 14 residues. The CDR3 DNA reads TGTGCCAGCCGGGGCGTTTCAGGAGGTCAGCCCCAGCATTTT. Translated, it gives CASRGVSGGQPQHF.

The V call is TRBV27, the J call TRBJ2-7; the match to TRBD2 covers 12 bases. Germline trimming cut 5 bases from V and 2 bases from J; bases unmatched to any gene: 7. Germline CDR1 is MNHEY and CDR2 is SMNVEV (reference sequence). There are 16 residues in the CDR3. CDR3 DNA sequence: TGTGCCAGCAGTCGACTAGCGGGAGTCCTTACCTACGAGCAGTACTTC. Its protein product is CASSRLAGVLTYEQYF.

Note on this clone: Relative to the germline gene, one junction end is altered; a read error may explain this. The rearrangement links TRBV7-7 to TRBJ2-7; TRBD2 matches 10 bases. Germline V gene lookup returns CDR1 SSHAT and CDR2 FNYEAQ (reference sequence). This CDR3 is built from 15 residues. The CDR3 coding sequence is TGTGCTAGCAGTCAAGGACTAGCGGCCTCCTACGAGCAGTACTTC. Translating gives CASSQGLAASYEQYF.

The chain uses TRBV9 and TRBJ2-5; perhaps D is TRBD1 or TRBD2 (5 bases each). V lost 1 base and J lost 1, with 11 bases in between. Germline V lookup: CDR1 SGDLS, CDR2 YYNGEE. CDR3 length: 15 amino acids. CDR3 residues: CASSVRGTTQETQYF. The DNA of the CDR3 is TGTGCCAGCAGCGTACGGGGCACTACCCAAGAGACCCAGTACTTC. Full variable domain (rest looked up from reference TRBV9 and TRBJ2-5): DSGVTQTPKHLITATGQRVTLRCSPRSGDLSVYWYQQSLDQGLQFLIQYYNGEERAKGNILERFSAQQFPDLHSELNLSSLELGDSALYFCASSVRGTTQETQYFGPGTRLLVL.

The chain joins TRBV19 to TRBJ1-4; no definite D call. V lost 7 bases, J lost 6 bases, and 9 bases lay in between. Germline assignment: CDR1 LNHDA and CDR2 SQIVND (reference sequence). There are 12 residues in the CDR3. This chain's CDR3 is CASTPGHEKLFF. Here the CDR3 DNA reads TGTGCCAGTACCCCAGGACATGAAAAACTGTTTTTT.

The chain has TRBV5-1 and TRBJ2-2; 9 nucleotides align to TRBD2. With V trimmed by 2 bases and J by 3 bases, 2 bases remained unmatched. The germline V gene has CDR1 SGHRS and CDR2 YFSETQ. This CDR3 contains 15 residues. The CDR3 is CASSLQREDTGELFF. Here the CDR3 DNA reads TGCGCCAGCAGCTTACAGCGGGAGGACACCGGGGAGCTGTTTTTT.

This chain joins TRBV30 and TRBJ2-3, with D tentatively TRBD1 or TRBD2 (5 bases each). Looked up from germline, CDR1 is GTSNPN and CDR2 is SVGIG (reference sequence). The CDR3 length is 13 residues. Trimming removed 5 bases from V and 1 base from J, with 10 bases in between. The CDR3 DNA reads as TGTGCCTGGGAGTTGGGGGGCACAGATACGCAGTATTTT. Translation: CAWELGGTDTQYF.

V is TRBV19 and J is TRBJ2-1; 9 positions match TRBD1. The V and J ends lost 5 bases and 7 bases, in that order; junction bases with no gene match: 6. The germline gives CDR1 LNHDA, CDR2 SQIVND (reference sequence). The CDR3 totals 14 residues. CDR3 loop: CASSVGQGYNEQFF. CDR3 nucleotide sequence: TGTGCCAGTAGTGTAGGACAGGGGTATAATGAGCAGTTCTTC.

The CDR3 nucleotides read TGCGCCAGCAGCGCGGGACAAATCTACGAAGCTTTCTTT. Its translation is CASSAGQIYEAFF. The J gene is TRBJ1-1, the V gene TRBV5-1; a weak D match, TRBD1 (6 bases). Germline lookup yields CDR1 SGHRS and CDR2 YFSETQ. CDR3 length equals 13 residues. Deletions cut 4 bases from V and 8 bases from J, with 15 bases between. The entire variable domain, with the rest obtained from reference TRBV5-1 and TRBJ1-1, is as follows: KAGVTQTPRYLIKTRGQQVTLSCSPISGHRSVSWYQQTPGQGLQFLFEYFSETQRNKGNFPGRFSGRQFSNSRSEMNVSTLELGDSALYLCASSAGQIYEAFFGQGTRLTVV.